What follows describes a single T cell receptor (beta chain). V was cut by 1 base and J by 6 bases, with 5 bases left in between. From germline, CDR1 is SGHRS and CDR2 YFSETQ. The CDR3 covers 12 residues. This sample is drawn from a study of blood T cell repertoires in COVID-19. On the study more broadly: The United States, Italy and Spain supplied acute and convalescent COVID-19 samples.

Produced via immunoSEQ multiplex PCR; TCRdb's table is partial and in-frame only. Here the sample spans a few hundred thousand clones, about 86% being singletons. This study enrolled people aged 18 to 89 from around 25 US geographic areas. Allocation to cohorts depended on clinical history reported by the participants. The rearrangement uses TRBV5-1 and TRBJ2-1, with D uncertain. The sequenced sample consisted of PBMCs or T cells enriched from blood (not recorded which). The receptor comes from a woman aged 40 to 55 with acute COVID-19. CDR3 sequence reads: CASSLPSNEQFF. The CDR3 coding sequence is TGCGCCAGCAGCTTGCCTTCCAATGAGCAGTTCTTC.